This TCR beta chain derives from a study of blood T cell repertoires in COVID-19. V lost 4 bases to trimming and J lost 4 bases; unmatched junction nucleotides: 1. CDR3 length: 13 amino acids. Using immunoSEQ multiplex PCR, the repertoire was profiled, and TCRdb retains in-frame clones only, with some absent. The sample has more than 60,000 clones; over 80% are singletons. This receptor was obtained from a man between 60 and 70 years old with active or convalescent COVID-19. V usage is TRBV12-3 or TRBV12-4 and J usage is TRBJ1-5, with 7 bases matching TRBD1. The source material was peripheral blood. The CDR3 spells CASSSRGNQPQHF. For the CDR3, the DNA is TGTGCCAGCAGTTCCAGGGGGAATCAGCCCCAGCATTTT.